These 30 T cell receptor beta chains came from one sample sequenced in a study of PD-L1 blockade in urothelial cancer. Here immunoSEQ multiplex PCR was the method, and the copy in TCRdb shows in-frame clones only, minus some. The sample has some 80,000 clones, about 82% seen once; the top ten hold approximately 6.7%. Time point defined: pretreatment peripheral blood. Sequences were derived from PBMCs, sampled around atezolizumab (anti-PD-L1) treatment. The receptor source for this set is a man aged 40-50 years with urothelial cancer.

A word on this clone: Relative to the germline gene, one junction end is altered; a read error may explain this. CDR3 loop: CASSPMGRETQYF. CDR3 DNA: TGTGCTAGCAGCCCGATGGGGAGGGAGACCCAGTACTTC. The rearrangement uses TRBV7-7 and TRBJ2-5; TRBD2 might be the D (6 bases). Germline assignment: CDR1 SSHAT and CDR2 FNYEAQ (reference sequence). CDR3 size: 13 residues.

This rearrangement joins TRBV19 to TRBJ2-7; weak D call: TRBD2 (5 bases). V was clipped by 5 bases and J by 9 bases, with 17 bases between them. The length of the CDR3 is 13 residues. Germline assignment: CDR1 LNHDA and CDR2 SQIVND (reference sequence). CDR3 residues: CASSPLKGDGQYF. The CDR3 region has the DNA TGTGCCAGTAGTCCCCTAAAGGGAGACGGGCAGTACTTC. Looking up the rest from reference TRBV19 and TRBJ2-7 gives the full variable domain: DGGITQSPKYLFRKEGQNVTLSCEQNLNHDAMYWYRQDPGQGLRLIYYSQIVNDFQKGDIAEGYSVSREKKESFPLTVTSAQKNPTAFYLCASSPLKGDGQYFGPGTRLTVT.

This chain's CDR3 is CASSLGGQDSGNTIYF. In nucleotides, the CDR3 is TGTGCCAGCAGCTTAGGCGGACAGGACTCTGGAAACACCATATATTTT. The chain carries TRBV5-4 and TRBJ1-3; the match to TRBD1 covers 7 bases. Per germline, CDR1 SGHNT and CDR2 YYREEE (reference sequence). V lost 2 bases, J lost 0 bases, and 5 bases stayed unmatched. The CDR3 sequence is 16 residues long.

The genes are TRBV7-9 and TRBJ2-6, with 10 bases identical to TRBD1. CDR3 length equals 19 residues. J was trimmed by 0 bases and V by 3 bases; bases with no gene match: 8. In germline, CDR1 is SEHNR, CDR2 FQNEAQ (reference sequence). CDR3 DNA: TGTGCCAGCAGCTTGCACGGGACAGGGGTCACCTCTGGGGCCAACGTCCTGACTTTC. This codes for CASSLHGTGVTSGANVLTF.

This clone was seen just once. The V gene is TRBV30, the J gene TRBJ2-6; maybe TRBD1 (6 bases). The germline V gene encodes CDR1 GTSNPN and CDR2 SVGIG (reference sequence). The length of the CDR3 is 15 residues. Trimming took 3 bases from V and 2 from J, leaving 11 bases between them. The CDR3 reads CAWRDGQTGANVLTF. In DNA, the CDR3 is TGTGCCTGGAGAGACGGACAGACTGGGGCCAACGTCCTGACTTTC.

The V and J genes are TRBV6-6 and TRBJ1-5; 9 bases are shared with TRBD1. From germline, CDR1 is MNHNY and CDR2 SVGAGI (reference sequence). V shed 5 bases, J shed 6 bases, and the junction held 5 bases outside the gene matches. This CDR3 has 14 residues. The CDR3 loop reads CASSQTGGGQPQHF. The CDR3 region has the DNA TGTGCCAGCAGTCAGACAGGGGGGGGTCAGCCCCAGCATTTT.

The chain recombines TRBV19 with TRBJ2-3, with D maybe TRBD2 (5 bases). The germline V gene has CDR1 LNHDA and CDR2 SQIVND (reference sequence). This CDR3 has 14 residues. The V end lost 0 bases, the J end lost 6 bases, and 10 bases lay between the germline ends. The CDR3 DNA is TGTGCCAGTAGTATAGAGGGGAGTGGGGATACGCAGTATTTT. It is translated as CASSIEGSGDTQYF. The variable domain in full, completed from reference TRBV19 and TRBJ2-3, reads DGGITQSPKYLFRKEGQNVTLSCEQNLNHDAMYWYRQDPGQGLRLIYYSQIVNDFQKGDIAEGYSVSREKKESFPLTVTSAQKNPTAFYLCASSIEGSGDTQYFGPGTRLTVL.

The rearrangement uses TRBV5-6 and TRBJ1-1; D unresolved. The V end lost 7 bases, the J end lost 3 bases, and 16 bases lay between the germline ends. This CDR3 spans 14 amino acids. The germline CDR1 and CDR2 sequences are SGHDT and YYEEEE. The CDR3 loop reads CASGRAGSYTEAFF. In DNA form, the CDR3 reads TGTGCCAGCGGGCGTGCCGGAAGTTACACTGAAGCTTTCTTT.

V usage is TRBV15 and J usage is TRBJ2-3; 8 nucleotides align to TRBD2. The V and J ends lost 6 bases and 4 bases, in that order; junction bases with no gene match: 12. The CDR3 spans 16 residues. Germline V lookup: CDR1 LNHNV, CDR2 YYDKDF (reference sequence). As DNA, the CDR3 is TGTGCCACCAGACCCACCGACGGGAGGGCCCCAGATACGCAGTATTTT. Translated: CATRPTDGRAPDTQYF.

V gene TRBV7-3 combines with J gene TRBJ1-2; the match to TRBD1 covers 7 bases. J gave up 4 bases and V 3 bases, and 8 bases lay outside the gene matches. The CDR3 runs 15 residues. Germline V gene data show CDR1 as SGHTA and CDR2 as FQGTGA. CDR3 DNA: TGTGCCAGCAGCTTCTCCGGGACAGTCCTCTATGGCTACACCTTC. Translation: CASSFSGTVLYGYTF.

V gene TRBV12-5 combines with J gene TRBJ1-3, with unresolved D. V was shortened by 0 bases and J by 1 base, with 10 bases between the two germline ends. CDR3 length: 16 amino acids. Germline assignment: CDR1 LGHNT and CDR2 FRNRAP. CDR3 in DNA: TGTGCTAGTGGTTTGGTCGCGGGCCCGTCTGGAAACACCATATATTTT. Translation gives CASGLVAGPSGNTIYF.

V and J are TRBV4-2 and TRBJ2-2, with TRBD2 matching 8 bases. CDR1 is LGHNA and CDR2 is YNFKEQ in the germline V gene. The CDR3 spans 16 residues. J was trimmed by 6 bases and V by 6 bases; bases with no gene match: 12. CDR3 DNA: TGTGCCAGCAGAGACCTAGCGGGCCCGGAAGCCGGGGAGCTGTTTTTT. This encodes CASRDLAGPEAGELFF.

The chain joins TRBV7-9 to TRBJ1-1, with 8 positions matching TRBD1. Trimming cost V 5 bases and J 4 bases; bases outside gene matches: 9. The CDR3 extends over 15 amino acids. CDR1 SEHNR and CDR2 FQNEAQ come from the germline V gene (reference sequence). The chain's CDR3 is CASSPKDRVGTEAFF. Here the CDR3 DNA reads TGTGCCAGCAGCCCAAAGGACAGGGTTGGCACTGAAGCTTTCTTT.

The genes are TRBV6-1 and TRBJ2-1; 12 bases agree with TRBD2. V dropped 4 bases and J dropped 5; count of bases not matched to a gene: 3. This CDR3 spans 15 amino acids. Germline V gene lookup returns CDR1 MNHNS and CDR2 SASEGT. CDR3 nucleotide sequence: TGTGCCAGCAGTGTGACTAGCGGGAGCCACAATGAGCAGTTCTTC. Its translation is CASSVTSGSHNEQFF.

The chain employs TRBV7-2 and TRBJ2-1; D is unresolved. V was shortened by 5 bases and J by 8 bases, with 10 bases between the two germline ends. The CDR3 contains 12 residues. Germline CDR1 reads SGHTA; CDR2 reads FQGNSA. The CDR3 spells CASSPLGDEQFF. The CDR3 nucleotides read TGTGCCAGCAGCCCCCTAGGAGATGAGCAGTTCTTC. Filled out from reference TRBV7-2 and TRBJ2-1, the complete variable domain reads GAGVSQSPSNKVTEKGKDVELRCDPISGHTALYWYRQSLGQGLEFLIYFQGNSAPDKSGLPSDRFSAERTGGSVSTLTIQRTQQEDSAVYLCASSPLGDEQFFGPGTRLTVL.

This clone occurred once. This chain uses TRBV27 with TRBJ2-7; TRBD2 matches at 10 bases. The CDR3 has 16 residues. Looked up from germline, CDR1 is MNHEY and CDR2 is SMNVEV (reference sequence). The V gene end was trimmed by 0 bases and the J gene end by 1 base; junction bases not matched to a gene: 3. CDR3 protein: CASSLSGTSVSYEQYF. CDR3 sequence (DNA): TGTGCCAGCAGTTTATCCGGGACTAGCGTATCCTACGAGCAGTACTTC.

This clone was observed once. The chain recombines TRBV9 with TRBJ1-2; D is unclear. The germline CDR1 and CDR2 sequences are SGDLS and YYNGEE. The CDR3 is made up of 14 amino acids. Trimming left V 4 bases short and J 3 bases short, with 13 bases between. The DNA of the CDR3 is TGTGCCAGCAGCCCCGAGGATCCCGACTATGGCTACACCTTC. Translation: CASSPEDPDYGYTF.

V gene TRBV28 combines with J gene TRBJ1-5; the D gene is possibly TRBD1 (5 bases). The CDR3 covers 14 residues. Germline CDR1 reads MDHEN; CDR2 reads SYDVKM. The V end was cut by 4 bases, the J end by 1 base, with 8 bases between. The CDR3 DNA follows: TGTGCCAGCAGTTCCCCAGGGAGCAATCAGCCCCAGCATTTT. Its protein is CASSSPGSNQPQHF.

The chain links TRBV30 to TRBJ2-3, with TRBD1 identical over 7 bases. The germline V gene has CDR1 GTSNPN and CDR2 SVGIG (reference sequence). Trimming cost V 2 bases and J 4 bases; bases outside gene matches: 3. CDR3 length: 13 residues. The CDR3 loop reads CAWSLGTADTQYF. The CDR3 region has the DNA TGTGCCTGGAGTTTGGGGACAGCAGATACGCAGTATTTT.

The rearrangement uses TRBV9 and TRBJ2-2, with 7 nucleotides matching TRBD1. CDR1 and CDR2 (germline): SGDLS, YYNGEE. This CDR3 has 15 amino acids. Trimming removed 3 bases from V and 4 bases from J; junction bases left unmatched: 6. CDR3: CASSGRQGATGELFF. The CDR3 DNA is TGTGCCAGCAGCGGACGACAGGGTGCCACCGGGGAGCTGTTTTTT. The full variable domain, rest sourced from reference TRBV9 and TRBJ2-2, is DSGVTQTPKHLITATGQRVTLRCSPRSGDLSVYWYQQSLDQGLQFLIQYYNGEERAKGNILERFSAQQFPDLHSELNLSSLELGDSALYFCASSGRQGATGELFFGEGSRLTVL.

This clone was recorded at least ten times. The CDR3 sequence: CASSPGYASGRIKNIQYF. The CDR3 DNA reads as TGCGCCAGCAGCCCCGGTTACGCTAGCGGGAGGATCAAAAACATTCAGTACTTC. The chain combines TRBV4-1 with TRBJ2-4, with 11 bases identical to TRBD2. The CDR3 is 18 amino acids. V gave up 4 bases and J gave up 3 bases; unmatched junction bases: 11. CDR1 and CDR2 (germline): MGHRA, YSYEKL.

Only one count was recorded for this clone. The rearrangement joins TRBV7-8 to TRBJ2-3, with TRBD2 matching 8 bases. This CDR3 region has 15 residues. Germline CDR1 and CDR2: SGHVS and FQNEAQ. Germline trimming cut 1 base from V and 3 bases from J; bases unmatched to any gene: 3. CDR3 amino acids: CASSLDGTRTDTQYF. The CDR3 DNA reads as TGTGCCAGCAGCTTAGACGGGACTAGAACAGATACGCAGTATTTT.

This clone was picked up one time. The V and J genes are TRBV21-1 and TRBJ1-1; the DNA was not compared with TRBD1, the D call given in the table. TRBV21-1 is flagged as a pseudogene. CDR3 length: 15 residues. CDR3 nucleotides: TGTGCCAGCAGCAAAGGCAGGGGGAGAGGCACTGAAGCTTTCTTT. It encodes CASSKGRGRGTEAFF.

CDR3 residues: CASSPTGQNTDTQYF. CDR3 coding DNA: TGTGCCAGCTCACCAACAGGACAGAACACAGATACGCAGTATTTT. The chain combines TRBV18 with TRBJ2-3; D is possibly TRBD1 (6 bases). There are 15 residues in the CDR3. Germline loops: CDR1 KGHSH, CDR2 LQKENI. Between the trimmed V and J ends, which lost 2 bases and 2 bases, there was a span of 11 bases.

The chain joins TRBV19 to TRBJ1-1, with a tentative D call TRBD1 (5 bases). V dropped 5 bases and J dropped 0 bases, with 16 bases sitting between them. Germline CDR1 LNHDA, CDR2 SQIVND (reference sequence). CDR3 size: 16 residues. CDR3 protein: CASSPPTRTLNTEAFF. The CDR3 DNA sequence: TGTGCCAGTAGTCCCCCCACCAGGACACTGAACACTGAAGCTTTCTTT.

This clone was observed a handful of times. This chain connects TRBV27 to TRBJ1-2; TRBD1 is a possible D gene (6 bases). The germline V gene has CDR1 MNHEY and CDR2 SMNVEV (reference sequence). V lost 5 bases and J lost 8, with 15 bases in between. The CDR3 consists of 13 residues. CDR3 residues: CASSIQGIGGYTF. CDR3 in DNA: TGTGCCAGCAGTATACAGGGAATCGGCGGCTACACCTTC.

The V and J genes are TRBV28 and TRBJ2-2; D ambiguous. The CDR3 contains 13 residues. Germline V gives CDR1 MDHEN, CDR2 SYDVKM. With 4 bases removed from V and 3 bases from J, the gap between germline ends came to 6 bases. The CDR3 nucleotides read TGTGCCAGCAGTTCCCCTTACACCGGGGAGCTGTTTTTT. It codes for CASSSPYTGELFF.

This clone occurred once. The J gene is TRBJ2-1, the V gene TRBV7-3, with 11 nucleotides matching TRBD2. CDR3 length equals 17 residues. CDR1 SGHTA and CDR2 FQGTGA come from the germline V gene. V lost 5 bases and J lost 4; bases outside the gene matches: 10. The CDR3 nucleotides read TGTGCCAGCAGCCGAGGGGTTATAGCGGGAGGGTACAATGAGCAGTTCTTC. It specifies CASSRGVIAGGYNEQFF.

CDR3 sequence: CASRSGTGFQPQHF. DNA of the CDR3: TGTGCCAGCAGATCCGGGACAGGGTTTCAGCCCCAGCATTTT. The chain uses TRBV27 and TRBJ1-5, with 9 bases identical to TRBD1. The ends lost 6 bases at V and 6 bases at J; junction bases unmatched: 6. The CDR3 consists of 14 residues. Germline V gene lookup returns CDR1 MNHEY and CDR2 SMNVEV (reference sequence).

The chain has TRBV28 and TRBJ2-5, with a possible D match to TRBD2 (6 bases). The CDR3 spans 17 residues. The V and J ends lost 7 bases and 7 bases respectively, with 28 bases between them. Germline loops: CDR1 MDHEN, CDR2 SYDVKM. The CDR3 here is CASTGLEGASPRGTQYF. The CDR3 DNA reads TGTGCCAGCACCGGTCTTGAGGGCGCCTCACCGCGGGGGACCCAGTACTTC.